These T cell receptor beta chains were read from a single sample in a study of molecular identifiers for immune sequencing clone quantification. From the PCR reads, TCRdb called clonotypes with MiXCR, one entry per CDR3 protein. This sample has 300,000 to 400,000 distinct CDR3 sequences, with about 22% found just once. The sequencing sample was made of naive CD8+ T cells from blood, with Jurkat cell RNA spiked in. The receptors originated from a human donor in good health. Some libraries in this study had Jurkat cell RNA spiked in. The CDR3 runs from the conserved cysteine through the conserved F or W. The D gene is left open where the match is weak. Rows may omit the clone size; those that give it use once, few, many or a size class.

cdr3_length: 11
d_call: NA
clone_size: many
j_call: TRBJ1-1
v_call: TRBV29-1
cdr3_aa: CSVAMNTEAFF
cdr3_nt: TGCAGCGTTGCCATGAACACTGAAGCTTTCTTT

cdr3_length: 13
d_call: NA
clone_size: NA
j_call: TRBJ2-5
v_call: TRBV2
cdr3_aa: CASSRQGQETQYF
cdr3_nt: TGTGCCAGCAGTCGTCAGGGACAAGAGACCCAGTACTTC

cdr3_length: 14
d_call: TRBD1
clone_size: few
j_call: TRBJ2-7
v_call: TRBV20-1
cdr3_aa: CSARDPGQGGEQYF
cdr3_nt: TGCAGTGCTAGAGATCCGGGACAGGGAGGCGAGCAGTACTTC

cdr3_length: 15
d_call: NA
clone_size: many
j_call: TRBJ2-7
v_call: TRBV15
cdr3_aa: CATSLNRDTTYEQYF
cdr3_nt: TGTGCCACCAGTTTAAACCGGGACACCACCTACGAGCAGTACTTC

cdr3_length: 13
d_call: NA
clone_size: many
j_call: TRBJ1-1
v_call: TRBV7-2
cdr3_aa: CASSLVTDSEAFF
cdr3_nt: TGTGCCAGCAGCTTAGTTACGGACTCTGAAGCTTTCTTT

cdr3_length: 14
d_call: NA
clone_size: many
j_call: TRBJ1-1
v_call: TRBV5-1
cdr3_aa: CASSPRQGDTEAFF
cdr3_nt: TGCGCCAGCAGCCCCCGGCAGGGCGACACTGAAGCTTTCTTT

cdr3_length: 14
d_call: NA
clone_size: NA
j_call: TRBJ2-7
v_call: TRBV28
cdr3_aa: CASSFFSGAYEQYF
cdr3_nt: TGTGCCAGCAGTTTTTTTTCAGGGGCCTACGAGCAGTACTTC

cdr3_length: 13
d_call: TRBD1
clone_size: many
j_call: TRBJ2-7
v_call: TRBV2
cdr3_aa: CASSEGDRGKQYF
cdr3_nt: TGTGCCAGCAGTGAAGGGGACAGGGGTAAGCAGTACTTC

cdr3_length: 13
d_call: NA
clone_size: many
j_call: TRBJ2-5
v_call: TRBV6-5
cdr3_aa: CASSRTDQETQYF
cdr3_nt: TGTGCCAGCAGCCGGACAGACCAAGAGACCCAGTACTTC

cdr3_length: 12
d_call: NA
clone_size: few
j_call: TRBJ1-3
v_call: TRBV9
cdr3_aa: CASSVPRDTIYF
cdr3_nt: TGTGCCAGCAGCGTGCCCCGAGACACCATATATTTT

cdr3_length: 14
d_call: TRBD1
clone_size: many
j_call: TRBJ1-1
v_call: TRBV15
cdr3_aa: CATSPGQGYTEAFF
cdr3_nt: TGTGCCACCAGCCCGGGACAGGGGTACACTGAAGCTTTCTTT

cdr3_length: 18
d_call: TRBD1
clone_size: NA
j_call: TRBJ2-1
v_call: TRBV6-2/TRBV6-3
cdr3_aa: CASSHGQGGLSSYNEQFF
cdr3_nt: TGTGCCAGCAGCCATGGACAGGGGGGCTTGTCGTCCTACAATGAGCAGTTCTTC

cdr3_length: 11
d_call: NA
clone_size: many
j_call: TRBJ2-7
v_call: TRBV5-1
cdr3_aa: CASSLRPEQYF
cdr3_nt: TGCGCCAGCAGCTTGCGACCCGAGCAGTACTTC

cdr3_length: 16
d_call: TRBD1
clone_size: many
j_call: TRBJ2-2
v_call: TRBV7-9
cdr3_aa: CASSLGTGENTGELFF
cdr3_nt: TGTGCCAGCAGCTTAGGGACAGGGGAAAACACCGGGGAGCTGTTTTTT

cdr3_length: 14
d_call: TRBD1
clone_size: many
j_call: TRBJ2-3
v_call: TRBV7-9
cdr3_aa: CASSFDRGGDTQYF
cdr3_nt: TGTGCCAGCAGCTTCGACAGGGGCGGTGATACGCAGTATTTT

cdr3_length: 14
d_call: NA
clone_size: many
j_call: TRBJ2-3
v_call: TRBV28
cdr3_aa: CASSLPDTTDTQYF
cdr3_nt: TGTGCCAGCAGTTTACCTGACACCACAGATACGCAGTATTTT

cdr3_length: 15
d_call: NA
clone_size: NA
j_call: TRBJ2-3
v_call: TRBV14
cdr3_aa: CASSRLGRSTDTQYF
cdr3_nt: TGTGCCAGCAGCCGACTAGGAAGAAGCACAGATACGCAGTATTTT

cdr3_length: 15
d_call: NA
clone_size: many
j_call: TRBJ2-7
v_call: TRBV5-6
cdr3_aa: CASSLSRDSAYEQYF
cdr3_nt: TGTGCCAGCAGCTTGTCACGGGACTCAGCCTACGAGCAGTACTTC

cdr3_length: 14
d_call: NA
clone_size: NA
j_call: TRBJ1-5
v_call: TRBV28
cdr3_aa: CASSFGWGVQPQHF
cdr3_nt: TGTGCCAGCAGTTTTGGTTGGGGAGTCCAGCCCCAGCATTTT

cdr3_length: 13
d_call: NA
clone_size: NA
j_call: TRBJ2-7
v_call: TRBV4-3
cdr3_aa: CASSQDRSYERYF
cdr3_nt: TGCGCCAGCAGCCAAGACAGGTCCTACGAGCGGTACTTC

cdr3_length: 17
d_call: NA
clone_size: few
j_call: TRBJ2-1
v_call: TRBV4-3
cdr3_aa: CASSRRGGRVSYNEQFF
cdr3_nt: TGCGCCAGCAGCCGGAGGGGGGGGCGAGTCTCCTACAATGAGCAGTTCTTC

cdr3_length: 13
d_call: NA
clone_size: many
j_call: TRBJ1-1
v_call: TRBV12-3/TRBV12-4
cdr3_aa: CASSLWGNTEAFF
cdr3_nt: TGTGCCAGCAGCTTATGGGGGAACACTGAAGCTTTCTTT

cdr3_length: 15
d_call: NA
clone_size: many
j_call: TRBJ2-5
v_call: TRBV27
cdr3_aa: CASSLSLRPSETQYF
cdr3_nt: TGTGCCAGCAGTTTATCTCTTCGACCGAGCGAGACCCAGTACTTC

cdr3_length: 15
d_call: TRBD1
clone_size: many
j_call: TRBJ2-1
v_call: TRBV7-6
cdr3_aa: CASSQGTVSYNEQFF
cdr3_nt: TGTGCCAGCAGCCAGGGGACAGTATCCTACAATGAGCAGTTCTTC

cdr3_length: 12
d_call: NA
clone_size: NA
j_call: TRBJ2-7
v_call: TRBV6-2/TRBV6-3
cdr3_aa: CASSISSYEQYF
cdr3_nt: TGTGCCAGCAGCATTAGCTCCTACGAGCAGTACTTC

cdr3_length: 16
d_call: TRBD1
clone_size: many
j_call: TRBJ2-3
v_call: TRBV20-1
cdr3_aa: CSAYRTGTGLTDTQYF
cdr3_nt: TGCAGTGCTTACAGAACCGGGACAGGACTCACAGATACGCAGTATTTT

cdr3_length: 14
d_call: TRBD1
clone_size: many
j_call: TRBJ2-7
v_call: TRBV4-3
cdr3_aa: CASSLWDRGYEQYF
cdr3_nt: TGCGCCAGCAGCCTTTGGGACAGGGGCTACGAGCAGTACTTC

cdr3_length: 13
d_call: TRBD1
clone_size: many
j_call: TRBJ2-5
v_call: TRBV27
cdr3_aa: CASSLQGQETQYF
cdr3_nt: TGTGCCAGCAGCCTACAGGGGCAAGAGACCCAGTACTTC

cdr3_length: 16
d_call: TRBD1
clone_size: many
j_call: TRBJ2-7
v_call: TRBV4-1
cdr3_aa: CASSPDRQGLTYEQYF
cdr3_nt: TGCGCCAGCAGCCCCGATCGACAGGGCCTTACCTACGAGCAGTACTTC

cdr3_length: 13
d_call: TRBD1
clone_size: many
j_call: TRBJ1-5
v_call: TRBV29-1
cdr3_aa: CSVNTGVNQPQHF
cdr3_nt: TGCAGCGTTAATACAGGGGTCAATCAGCCCCAGCATTTT

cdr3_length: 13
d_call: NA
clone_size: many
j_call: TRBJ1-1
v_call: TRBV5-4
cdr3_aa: CASSSGVTAEAFF
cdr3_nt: TGTGCCAGCAGCTCCGGAGTGACGGCTGAAGCTTTCTTT

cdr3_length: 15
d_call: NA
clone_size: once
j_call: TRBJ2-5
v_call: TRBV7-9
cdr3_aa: CASSSYSGFQETQYF
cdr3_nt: TGTGCCAGCAGCTCCTACTCGGGATTCCAAGAGACCCAGTACTTC